A selection of T cell receptor beta chains follows, all from one sample in a study of cytotoxic CD8 clonotypes in ibrutinib-treated CLL. Produced via immunoSEQ multiplex PCR; TCRdb's table is partial and in-frame only. This table has about 68,000 clones, 90% appearing once. The sequencing used PBMCs, collected after 12 months of ibrutinib treatment. The source is a human donor with chronic lymphocytic leukemia. Both conserved end residues are part of each CDR3. A D gene is named only where the DNA matches it firmly. Clone size is shown for a subset of rows, as once, few, many or a class of expanded clone.

CDR3 protein	CDR3 DNA	V gene	CDR3 length	D gene	J gene	clone size
CASSSPRLADASSGANVLTF	TGTGCCAGCAGTTCTCCCAGACTAGCGGATGCTAGCTCTGGGGCCAACGTCCTGACTTTC	TRBV27	20	TRBD2	TRBJ2-6	-
CSVILTGFGYTF	TGCAGCGTAATACTAACAGGGTTTGGCTACACCTTC	TRBV29-1	12	-	TRBJ1-2	few
CASSLHEGGLETQYF	TGTGCCAGCAGTCTTCACGAAGGGGGTCTAGAGACCCAGTACTTC	TRBV5-6	15	-	TRBJ2-5	once
CASSLVSQAYEQYF	TGTGCCAGCAGCTTGGTTTCCCAGGCCTACGAGCAGTACTTC	TRBV5-5	14	-	TRBJ2-7	-
CASSPDRGSNQPQHF	TGTGCCAGCAGCCCAGACAGGGGAAGCAATCAGCCCCAGCATTTT	TRBV6-5	15	TRBD1	TRBJ1-5	-
CAWSVAGDTEAFF	TGTGCCTGGAGTGTAGCAGGGGACACTGAAGCTTTCTTT	TRBV30	13	-	TRBJ1-1	few
CASSEGSYSNQPQHF	TGTGCCAGCAGTGAAGGGTCATATAGCAATCAGCCCCAGCATTTT	TRBV6-1	15	-	TRBJ1-5	-
CASSGGGAGEKLFF	TGCGCCAGCAGCGGTGGGGGCGCCGGGGAAAAACTGTTTTTT	TRBV5-1	14	-	TRBJ1-4	-
CASSQPDRSQETQYF	TGCGCCAGCAGCCAACCGGACAGGTCTCAGGAGACCCAGTACTTC	TRBV4-1	15	TRBD1	TRBJ2-5	once
CASSLSPTGKAFF	TGTGCCAGCAGTTTATCACCGACAGGGAAAGCTTTCTTT	TRBV27	13	TRBD1	TRBJ1-1	-
CASSQGQGIAFF	TGCGCCAGCAGCCAAGGCCAGGGCATAGCTTTCTTT	TRBV4-1	12	-	TRBJ1-1	-
CASSIVTSREANEQFF	TGTGCCAGTAGTATCGTCACTAGCCGAGAGGCGAATGAGCAGTTCTTC	TRBV19	16	-	TRBJ2-1	-
CASSLGKERETQYF	TGCGCCAGCAGCTTGGGAAAGGAACGAGAGACCCAGTACTTC	TRBV5-1	14	-	TRBJ2-5	-
CASSPGQVYGYTF	TGTGCCAGCTCACCAGGACAGGTCTATGGCTACACCTTC	TRBV18	13	TRBD1	TRBJ1-2	few
CASSLGRQGGNQPQHF	TGTGCCAGCAGCTTGGGAAGACAGGGGGGCAATCAGCCCCAGCATTTT	TRBV7-6	16	TRBD1	TRBJ1-5	few
CASSFSYWGQSLKQETQYF	TGTGCCAGCAGTTTTTCATATTGGGGACAGAGCCTTAAACAAGAGACCCAGTACTTC	TRBV28	19	TRBD1	TRBJ2-5	-
CSALNTEAFF	TGCAGTGCCTTGAACACTGAAGCTTTCTTT	TRBV20-1	10	-	TRBJ1-1	-
CSVETQGEVGGELFF	TGCAGCGTTGAAACCCAGGGGGAGGTAGGCGGGGAGCTGTTTTTT	TRBV29-1	15	-	TRBJ2-2	-
CASSERVALEQFF	TGTGCCAGCAGTGAAAGGGTCGCCTTGGAGCAGTTCTTC	TRBV2	13	-	TRBJ2-1	few
CASSPAEGGLYNQPQHF	TGTGCCAGTAGTCCCGCAGAGGGGGGCTTGTACAATCAGCCCCAGCATTTT	TRBV19	17	-	TRBJ1-5	-
CASSWTGSYNEQFF	TGTGCCAGCAGCTGGACAGGCTCCTACAATGAGCAGTTCTTC	TRBV7-9	14	TRBD1	TRBJ2-1	-
CASSFGRSGNTIYF	TGTGCCAGCAGCTTTGGACGCTCAGGCAACACCATATATTTT	TRBV7-2	14	-	TRBJ1-3	-
CASSRTGQGGSEQYF	TGCGCCAGCAGCCGTACGGGACAAGGGGGGTCCGAGCAGTACTTC	TRBV4-1	15	-	TRBJ2-7	-
CASSSIQGQPQHF	TGTGCCAGCAGCTCCATTCAAGGTCAGCCCCAGCATTTT	TRBV7-2	13	-	TRBJ1-5	-
CASSIFPWSGANVLTF	TGTGCCAGTAGTATTTTCCCCTGGTCTGGGGCCAACGTCCTGACTTTC	TRBV19	16	-	TRBJ2-6	-
CASSLRGGGETQYF	TGCGCCAGCAGCTTACGAGGGGGAGGTGAGACCCAGTACTTC	TRBV5-1	14	-	TRBJ2-5	-
CASTVLAGSSEQYF	TGTGCCAGCACCGTCTTAGCGGGATCGAGCGAGCAGTACTTC	TRBV6-1	14	TRBD2	TRBJ2-7	-
CSVHPSGYLNEQFF	TGCAGCGTTCACCCTAGCGGGTATCTTAATGAGCAGTTCTTC	TRBV29-1	14	TRBD2	TRBJ2-1	-
CASRETGATEAFF	TGTGCCAGCAGGGAAACAGGGGCCACTGAAGCTTTCTTT	TRBV6-5	13	TRBD1	TRBJ1-1	-
CASSMYNSGRGETQYF	TGTGCCAGTAGTATGTATAATAGCGGGAGGGGAGAGACCCAGTACTTC	TRBV19	16	TRBD2	TRBJ2-5	-
CASSIEPGRRETQYF	TGTGCCAGTAGTATAGAGCCGGGACGGAGGGAGACCCAGTACTTC	TRBV19	15	-	TRBJ2-5	-
CASSTGSGTSGRIGTDTQYF	TGTGCCAGCAGCACAGGTTCCGGGACTAGCGGGAGAATCGGCACAGATACGCAGTATTTT	TRBV14	20	TRBD2	TRBJ2-3	-
CASSHTYEQYF	TGTGCCAGCAGCCACACCTACGAGCAGTACTTC	TRBV28	11	-	TRBJ2-7	-
CASSLWGSGSGTGELFF	TGTGCCAGCAGCTTATGGGGTAGCGGGAGTGGGACCGGGGAGCTGTTTTTT	TRBV11-2	17	TRBD2	TRBJ2-2	-
CASSRDRGNARDPEKEQFF	TGCGCCAGCAGCCGGGACAGGGGAAATGCGCGGGACCCAGAGAAGGAGCAGTTCTTC	TRBV4-1	19	TRBD1	TRBJ2-1	-
CASSQDRGGYTDTQYF	TGTGCCAGCAGCCAAGATCGGGGCGGCTACACAGATACGCAGTATTTT	TRBV14	16	-	TRBJ2-3	-
CASTWGTGGNTIYF	TGTGCCAGCACCTGGGGGACAGGGGGAAACACCATATATTTT	TRBV5-5	14	TRBD1	TRBJ1-3	-
CASRPGSPPYEQYF	TGTGCCAGCAGGCCCGGGAGCCCCCCCTACGAGCAGTACTTC	TRBV6-6	14	-	TRBJ2-7	-
CASSSGLAGDNEQFF	TGTGCCAGCAGCTCCGGACTAGCGGGGGACAATGAGCAGTTCTTC	TRBV7-3	15	TRBD2	TRBJ2-1	-
CASSKSKAGRYNEQFF	TGTGCCAGCAGCAAATCGAAGGCTGGAAGATACAATGAGCAGTTCTTC	TRBV21-1	16	-	TRBJ2-1	-
CASSQDPQAGLTDTQYF	TGTGCCAGCAGCCAAGATCCCCAGGCGGGACTCACAGATACGCAGTATTTT	TRBV14	17	-	TRBJ2-3	few
CASSLARTGGVTEAFF	TGCGCCAGCAGCTTGGCGAGGACAGGGGGGGTCACTGAAGCTTTCTTT	TRBV5-1	16	TRBD1	TRBJ1-1	-
CASSYVEAGTREQFF	TGTGCCAGCAGTTACGTGGAGGCGGGAACTCGGGAGCAGTTCTTC	TRBV6-5	15	-	TRBJ2-1	-
CASSYTGRARETQYF	TGTGCCAGCAGTTATACTGGCAGGGCAAGAGAGACCCAGTACTTC	TRBV6-5	15	-	TRBJ2-5	-
CASSFSGTSTDTQYF	TGTGCCAGCAGCTTTAGCGGGACTAGCACAGATACGCAGTATTTT	TRBV9	15	TRBD2	TRBJ2-3	-
CASSEASGTGYETQYF	TGTGCCAGCAGTGAAGCTTCAGGGACGGGTTACGAGACCCAGTACTTC	TRBV6-1	16	-	TRBJ2-5	-
CASTRERQETQYF	TGTGCCAGCACGAGAGAGCGCCAAGAGACCCAGTACTTC	TRBV5-8	13	-	TRBJ2-5	-
CASSFRADGFTDTQYF	TGTGCCAGCAGCTTCCGAGCGGATGGATTCACAGATACGCAGTATTTT	TRBV5-6	16	-	TRBJ2-3	-
CASSQASGSWDTQYF	TGCGCCAGCAGCCAGGCTAGCGGGAGTTGGGATACGCAGTATTTT	TRBV4-1	15	TRBD2	TRBJ2-3	-